Sequencing of this TCR beta chain was carried out in a study of control samples from healthy donors and cancer patients. Sequencing used immunoSEQ multiplex PCR; TCRdb keeps in-frame clones, though not all of them. The profile shows about 140,000 clones, just over 85% of them singletons. Germline-derived CDR1 and CDR2 are KGHDR and SFDVKD. The CDR3 loop spans 16 amino acids. V lost 1 base, J lost 8 bases, and 17 bases lay in between. The chain is built from TRBV24-1 and TRBJ2-1; tentatively, D is TRBD2 (6 bases). This TCR came from a man younger than 30 in good health. Sequenced sample: blood. CDR3 sequence: CATSDFGAASEDEQFF. The CDR3 DNA sequence: TGTGCCACCAGTGATTTCGGCGCGGCTAGCGAGGATGAGCAGTTCTTC.